The 16 T cell receptor beta chains below all came from one sample that was sequenced in a study of high-grade serous ovarian cancer treatment subgroups. Sequencing used immunoSEQ multiplex PCR; TCRdb keeps in-frame clones, though not all of them. The repertoire holds roughly 3,000 clones, with about 75% as singletons. The tumor samples were collected prior to definitive surgery or chemotherapy. Sequencing was done on a sample of tumor tissue. The receptors were sampled from a human donor with high-grade serous ovarian cancer.

In DNA form, the CDR3 reads TGTGCCAGCAGTTACCTGCAGGGCCATGCTTTCTTT. This codes for CASSYLQGHAFF. The chain joins TRBV6-5 to TRBJ1-1; D is possibly TRBD1 (5 bases). The germline V gene has CDR1 MNHEY and CDR2 SVGAGI. Between the trimmed V and J ends, which lost 2 bases and 11 bases, there was a span of 12 bases. CDR3 length equals 12 residues.

Only a few counts were recorded for this clone. This chain uses TRBV11-2 with TRBJ1-1, with D possibly being TRBD1 (5 bases). V lost 3 bases and J 3 bases, leaving 14 bases between the germline ends. Per germline, CDR1 SGHAT and CDR2 FQNNGV. The CDR3 loop spans 15 amino acids. CDR3 in DNA: TGTGCCAGCAGCTTTTGGGGGAGGATGGACACTGAAGCTTTCTTT. This sequence encodes CASSFWGRMDTEAFF.

This clone was counted only a few times. The chain uses TRBV5-1 and TRBJ2-1; 12 nucleotides match TRBD1. The CDR3 sequence is 15 residues long. The germline CDR1 and CDR2 sequences are SGHRS and YFSETQ. V gave up 4 bases and J gave up 10 bases; unmatched junction bases: 9. The CDR3 sequence is CASSVHGTGGDEQFF. In nucleotides, the CDR3 is TGCGCCAGCAGCGTACACGGGACAGGGGGCGACGAGCAGTTCTTC.

This chain joins TRBV5-4 and TRBJ2-1, with 11 nucleotides matching TRBD2. Germline V lookup: CDR1 SGHNT, CDR2 YYREEE (reference sequence). The CDR3 consists of 16 residues. V lost 0 bases and J lost 10; bases outside the gene matches: 9. Written as DNA, the CDR3 is TGTGCCAGCAGCTTGGCTGGTACTAGCGGGAGCGCAGAGCAGTTCTTC. Encoded protein: CASSLAGTSGSAEQFF.

The rearrangement links TRBV2 to TRBJ2-7; 9 bases align to TRBD1. This CDR3 contains 16 residues. Germline assignment: CDR1 SNHLY and CDR2 FYNNEI. V was pared by 2 bases and J by 6 bases, with 11 bases of the junction left unmatched. CDR3 coding DNA: TGTGCCAGCAGTGAAAGGGTTCGGACAGGGGAGGTCGAGCAGTACTTC. It encodes CASSERVRTGEVEQYF.

V and J are TRBV4-3 and TRBJ2-6, with D perhaps TRBD1 (5 bases). The CDR3 runs to 18 residues. The V gene lost 1 base and the J gene lost 0 bases, with 13 bases spanning the gap. Germline lookup yields CDR1 LGHNA and CDR2 YSLEER. The CDR3 sequence: CASSQGSDSFSGANVLTF. The CDR3 nucleotides read TGCGCCAGCAGCCAAGGTTCCGACAGTTTCTCTGGGGCCAACGTCCTGACTTTC.

The CDR3 loop is CASTPQGPGELFF. The CDR3 region has the DNA TGTGCCAGCACCCCCCAGGGACCCGGGGAGCTGTTTTTT. J is TRBJ2-2 and V is TRBV6-5; the D call may be TRBD1 or TRBD2 (5 bases each). Germline V gene lookup returns CDR1 MNHEY and CDR2 SVGAGI. The CDR3 has 13 amino acids. Trimming left V 7 bases short and J 6 bases short, with 12 bases between.

This chain connects TRBV23-1 to TRBJ2-7, with a tentative D call TRBD1 (6 bases). TRBV23-1 is placed among ORFs of uncertain function. CDR3 size: 15 residues. The germline V and J ends were trimmed by 8 bases and 0 bases, with 17 bases remaining between them. CDR3 region: CASPTRDTHSYEQYF. The CDR3 coding sequence is TGCGCCAGCCCCACCCGGGACACCCACTCCTACGAGCAGTACTTC.

This clone was picked up one time. The chain uses TRBV6-4 and TRBJ2-1, with no clear D. The CDR3 extends over 13 amino acids. The germline V and J ends were trimmed by 0 bases and 10 bases, with 10 bases remaining between them. CDR1 is MRHNA and CDR2 is SNTAGT in the germline V gene. CDR3 sequence: CASSDSNPGEQFF. CDR3 nucleotide sequence: TGTGCCAGCAGTGACTCGAACCCTGGGGAGCAGTTCTTC.

This chain links TRBV4-2 with TRBJ2-5, with a weak D call TRBD2 (5 bases). V gave up 5 bases and J gave up 5 bases, with 18 bases separating them. Germline V CDR1 and CDR2: LGHNA, YNFKEQ. The CDR3 extends over 15 amino acids. CDR3 in DNA: TGTGCCAGCAGCGCGGACCGGGATATCCTCGAGACCCAGTACTTC. It encodes CASSADRDILETQYF.

The V gene is TRBV11-2, the J gene TRBJ1-4; 8 bases fit TRBD1. Trimming cost V 5 bases and J 8 bases; bases outside gene matches: 7. CDR3 size: 14 residues. Per the germline V gene, CDR1 is SGHAT and CDR2 is FQNNGV. The CDR3 loop reads CASSPDRVGEKLFF. CDR3 nucleotides: TGTGCCAGCAGCCCGGACAGGGTGGGGGAAAAACTGTTTTTT.

V and J are TRBV5-6 and TRBJ1-1; D uncertain. V lost 4 bases to trimming and J lost 1 base, with 14 bases between them. Per the germline V gene, CDR1 is SGHDT and CDR2 is YYEEEE. The CDR3 runs to 15 residues. CDR3 protein: CASSQEPLRNTEAFF. CDR3 bases: TGTGCCAGCAGCCAAGAGCCCCTCAGGAACACTGAAGCTTTCTTT.

The J gene is TRBJ2-2, the V gene TRBV6-1; unclear D gene. Germline V CDR1 and CDR2: MNHNS, SASEGT. This CDR3 comprises 13 residues. The CDR3 nucleotides read TGTGGTACTTTAAGGGTCGATAGCGGGGAGCTGTTTTTT. It encodes CGTLRVDSGELFF.

This clone was observed a handful of times. In nucleotides, the CDR3 is TGTGCCAGCAGCCTAGCGGGGGAAACAGATACGCAGTATTTT. Translating it yields CASSLAGETDTQYF. The chain employs TRBV6-5 and TRBJ2-3, with 10 bases aligning to TRBD2. The CDR3 is 14 amino acids. The germline V gene encodes CDR1 MNHEY and CDR2 SVGAGI. V shed 6 bases, J shed 3 bases, and the junction held 3 bases outside the gene matches.

The chain is built from TRBV28 and TRBJ2-1; no definite D call. This CDR3 is built from 12 residues. Germline lookup yields CDR1 MDHEN and CDR2 SYDVKM. The germline V and J ends were trimmed by 7 bases and 6 bases, with 10 bases remaining between them. CDR3 sequence: CASNRPPNEQFF. As DNA, the CDR3 is TGTGCCAGCAATAGACCCCCCAATGAGCAGTTCTTC.

This clone was counted between two and nine times. The J gene is TRBJ1-6, the V gene TRBV4-2, with 9 bases matching TRBD1. The CDR3 has 16 residues. V lost 0 bases and J lost 7; bases outside the gene matches: 4. Germline loops: CDR1 LGHNA, CDR2 YNFKEQ. The CDR3 DNA is TGTGCCAGCAGCCAAGATGAGGGGACAGGGAATTCACCCCTCCACTTT. As protein: CASSQDEGTGNSPLHF.